These 24 T cell receptor beta chains were sequenced from one sample in a study of early T cells in non-severe SARS-CoV-2 infection. TCRdb recomputed calls from the 5' RACE reads with MiXCR, one row per CDR3 protein. The repertoire holds nearly 60,000 distinct CDR3 sequences, with approximately 12% as singletons. Source material: whole blood. The receptors come from an adult who was a healthcare worker with PCR-confirmed SARS-CoV-2 infection or an uninfected control (not recorded which).

This rearrangement joins TRBV7-9 to TRBJ2-7; D possibly corresponds to TRBD1 (6 bases). Germline-derived CDR1 and CDR2 are SEHNR and FQNEAQ (reference sequence). V lost 5 bases to trimming and J lost 6 bases, with 14 bases between them. This CDR3 has 13 residues. DNA for the CDR3: TGTGCCAGCAGCCGGGTGGGGGCTCCCGAGCAGTACTTC. It yields the protein CASSRVGAPEQYF. Variable domain in full (rest from reference TRBV7-9 and TRBJ2-7): DTGVSQNPRHKITKRGQNVTFRCDPISEHNRLYWYRQTLGQGPEFLTYFQNEAQLEKSRLLSDRFSAERPKGSFSTLEIQRTEQGDSAMYLCASSRVGAPEQYFGPGTRLTVT.

This clonotype was seen more than once but under ten times. The chain has TRBV6-6 and TRBJ2-2; D is possibly TRBD1 or TRBD2 (5 bases each). This CDR3 is built from 15 residues. V was shortened by 0 bases and J by 1 base, with 6 bases between the two germline ends. Germline V gene sequence: CDR1 MNHNY, CDR2 SVGAGI (reference sequence). The CDR3 region has the DNA TGTGCCAGCAGTTACTCGGGGGAGAACACCGGGGAGCTGTTTTTT. This sequence encodes CASSYSGENTGELFF.

This clonotype appeared a few times. The chain uses TRBV7-9 and TRBJ1-4; D uncertain. Germline loops: CDR1 SEHNR, CDR2 FQNEAQ (reference sequence). Deletions cut 2 bases from V and 7 bases from J, with 11 bases between. The CDR3 is made up of 14 amino acids. The CDR3 DNA reads TGTGCCAGCAGCTTAAGGAAGCTGGGTGAAAAACTGTTTTTT. Protein product: CASSLRKLGEKLFF. Filled out from reference TRBV7-9 and TRBJ1-4, the complete variable domain reads DTGVSQNPRHKITKRGQNVTFRCDPISEHNRLYWYRQTLGQGPEFLTYFQNEAQLEKSRLLSDRFSAERPKGSFSTLEIQRTEQGDSAMYLCASSLRKLGEKLFFGSGTQLSVL.

The chain links TRBV12-3 or TRBV12-4 to TRBJ1-5; weak D call: TRBD1 (6 bases). Trimming removed 2 bases at V and 7 bases at J, with 9 bases between. The CDR3 has 13 amino acids. The CDR3 coding sequence is TGTGCCAGCAGTTTAATGGGGGCCCAGCCCCAGCATTTT. Protein: CASSLMGAQPQHF.

This clonotype was seen at least ten times. This chain connects TRBV12-3 or TRBV12-4 to TRBJ2-4, with TRBD1 matching over 8 bases. V lost 5 bases to trimming and J lost 1 base; unmatched junction nucleotides: 7. The CDR3 is 16 amino acids. CDR3 sequence: CASSPSDRGAKNIQYF. CDR3 DNA: TGTGCCAGCAGTCCGTCCGACAGGGGTGCCAAAAACATTCAGTACTTC.

The chain employs TRBV14 and TRBJ2-7; no reliable D call. This CDR3 contains 13 residues. Germline CDR1 and CDR2: SGHDN and FVKESK. V lost 5 bases, J lost 0 bases, and 8 bases lay in between. The CDR3 DNA reads as TGTGCCAGCAGCGATAGAGTCTCCTACGAGCAGTACTTC. It specifies CASSDRVSYEQYF.

This clonotype showed up just a few times. The chain combines TRBV3-1 with TRBJ1-5; perhaps TRBD1 as D (6 bases). V was shortened by 4 bases and J by 3 bases, with 10 bases between the two germline ends. The length of the CDR3 is 14 residues. Germline CDR1 is LGHDT and CDR2 is YNNKEL (reference sequence). CDR3 region: CASSLGHPNQPQHF. DNA of the CDR3: TGTGCCAGCAGCCTGGGACACCCCAATCAGCCCCAGCATTTT.

In this sample, this clonotype turned up many times. The CDR3 spells CSARRTSGGSYEQYF. The CDR3 coding sequence is TGCAGTGCACGCCGGACTAGCGGGGGCTCCTACGAGCAGTACTTC. The rearrangement uses TRBV20-1 and TRBJ2-7; 13 bases map to TRBD2. The CDR3 covers 15 residues. Germline V CDR1 and CDR2: DFQATT, SNEGSKA (reference sequence). V dropped 6 bases and J dropped 0; count of bases not matched to a gene: 5.

This sequence joins TRBV25-1 and TRBJ2-7; D might be TRBD1 (5 bases). The V end lost 5 bases, the J end lost 0 bases, and 17 bases lay between the germline ends. Germline assignment: CDR1 MGHDK and CDR2 SYGVNS. This CDR3 spans 16 amino acids. CDR3 nucleotide sequence: TGTGCCAGCAGTAATAACAGGCATAGGTCCTCCTACGAGCAGTACTTC. This encodes CASSNNRHRSSYEQYF.

The chain joins TRBV5-1 to TRBJ1-1, with D uncertain. The CDR3 is 14 residues long. V was pared by 4 bases and J by 0 bases, with 10 bases between. Germline V gene sequence: CDR1 SGHRS, CDR2 YFSETQ. The CDR3 loop reads CASSPGRMNTEAFF. The DNA for the CDR3 is TGCGCCAGCAGCCCAGGACGGATGAACACTGAAGCTTTCTTT.

The chain joins TRBV9 to TRBJ2-3; no clear D gene. The CDR3 spans 17 residues. The germline V gene encodes CDR1 SGDLS and CDR2 YYNGEE. The V gene lost 4 bases and the J gene lost 1 base, with 19 bases spanning the gap. CDR3 nucleotides: TGTGCCAGCAGCCTCTCCTCCCCGGGCTTCGGCACAGATACGCAGTATTTT. Translation gives CASSLSSPGFGTDTQYF.

This clonotype was counted many times. The chain links TRBV29-1 to TRBJ2-5; 9 bases align to TRBD1. V shed 4 bases, J shed 5 bases, and the junction held 8 bases outside the gene matches. Germline V gives CDR1 SQVTM, CDR2 ANQGSEA. There are 14 residues in the CDR3. Here the CDR3 DNA reads TGCAGCGTTGCACTGGGACAGGGTATTGAGACCCAGTACTTC. Translating gives CSVALGQGIETQYF. Full variable domain (outside the CDR3, taken from reference TRBV29-1 and TRBJ2-5): SAVISQKPSRDICQRGTSLTIQCQVDSQVTMMFWYRQQPGQSLTLIATANQGSEATYESGFVIDKFPISRPNLTFSTLTVSNMSPEDSSIYLCSVALGQGIETQYFGPGTRLLVL.

The chain is built from TRBV7-8 and TRBJ1-6; tentatively, D is TRBD1 (6 bases). The CDR3 extends over 17 amino acids. Between the trimmed V and J ends, which lost 0 bases and 3 bases, there was a span of 12 bases. Per the germline V gene, CDR1 is SGHVS and CDR2 is FQNEAQ. The CDR3 sequence: CASSLAAGDGYNSPLHF. The CDR3 nucleotides read TGTGCCAGCAGCTTAGCGGCAGGGGATGGCTATAATTCACCCCTCCACTTT.

In DNA, the CDR3 is TGTGCCAGCAGTTTTTCCAGGGCTAGCACAGATACGCAGTATTTT. It specifies CASSFSRASTDTQYF. The rearrangement joins TRBV6-5 to TRBJ2-3, with D tentatively TRBD1 (5 bases). CDR3 length: 15 residues. Germline assignment: CDR1 MNHEY and CDR2 SVGAGI. The V and J ends lost 4 bases and 0 bases respectively, with 11 bases between them.

The rearrangement links TRBV6-4 to TRBJ2-3; tentatively, D is TRBD2 (5 bases). V lost 4 bases and J lost 0, with 8 bases in between. Germline V gene lookup returns CDR1 MRHNA and CDR2 SNTAGT. This CDR3 has 14 residues. CDR3 DNA sequence: TGTGCCAGCAGTGTGCGGGCTAGCACAGATACGCAGTATTTT. Its translation: CASSVRASTDTQYF.

The gene calls are TRBV27 and TRBJ2-7; weak D call: TRBD2 (5 bases). CDR3 length equals 13 residues. V was trimmed by 0 bases and J by 5 bases, leaving 8 bases between them. Germline V CDR1 and CDR2: MNHEY, SMNVEV (reference sequence). The CDR3 DNA reads as TGTGCCAGCAGTTTATCGTCCGGGAACGAGCAGTACTTC. Translating gives CASSLSSGNEQYF.

This clonotype was observed many times. The genes are TRBV7-3 and TRBJ2-6; 9 bases fit TRBD1. Germline V gene lookup returns CDR1 SGHTA and CDR2 FQGTGA. The CDR3 contains 18 residues. J lost 2 bases, V lost 4 bases, and 9 bases had no gene match. The CDR3 sequence is CASSSGQGRHAGANVLTF. The CDR3 region has the DNA TGTGCCAGCAGCTCCGGACAGGGGAGGCATGCTGGGGCCAACGTCCTGACTTTC.

This clonotype was picked up many times. V gene TRBV3-1 combines with J gene TRBJ1-2; D is undetermined. This CDR3 comprises 12 residues. CDR1 is LGHDT, CDR2 YNNKEL, per germline (reference sequence). Trimming removed 4 bases at V and 8 bases at J, with 11 bases between. The CDR3 DNA sequence: TGTGCCAGCAGCCGGAAGGGTACCGGCTACACCTTC. It specifies CASSRKGTGYTF.

This clonotype was observed at least ten times. J is TRBJ2-1 and V is TRBV4-1; D gene unclear. This CDR3 is built from 11 residues. The V and J ends lost 5 bases and 9 bases respectively, with 8 bases between them. Germline V gene data show CDR1 as MGHRA and CDR2 as YSYEKL. The CDR3 spells CASSVGPEQFF. The CDR3 DNA reads as TGCGCCAGCAGCGTCGGGCCTGAGCAGTTCTTC.

This clonotype was seen repeatedly, ten times or more. The chain recombines TRBV4-1 with TRBJ1-6; D uncertain. Trimming took off 6 bases at V and 0 bases at J, with 12 bases between the two ends. The CDR3 is 16 residues long. Germline CDR1 reads MGHRA; CDR2 reads YSYEKL. The CDR3 loop is CASSLTQSSYNSPLHF. The CDR3 region has the DNA TGCGCCAGCAGTCTCACCCAGAGCTCCTATAATTCACCCCTCCACTTT.

This clonotype was detected ten times or more. The chain recombines TRBV9 with TRBJ2-3, with D perhaps TRBD2 (5 bases). Between the trimmed V and J ends, which lost 4 bases and 4 bases, there was a span of 19 bases. The CDR3 covers 16 residues. The germline CDR1 and CDR2 sequences are SGDLS and YYNGEE. As DNA, the CDR3 is TGTGCCAGCAGCCCACGACTGGGAGTGGTAGCAGATACGCAGTATTTT. Protein product: CASSPRLGVVADTQYF.

This sequence joins TRBV7-2 and TRBJ2-1; 12 nucleotides line up with TRBD2. V dropped 5 bases and J dropped 8; count of bases not matched to a gene: 19. This CDR3 has 19 amino acids. Germline CDR1 and CDR2: SGHTA and FQGNSA. The DNA for the CDR3 is TGTGCCAGCAGCACAGGACTAGCGGGGCGTCCCAACCCCTTGGATGAGCAGTTCTTC. Translated: CASSTGLAGRPNPLDEQFF.

The rearrangement joins TRBV20-1 to TRBJ1-6; TRBD1 is a possible D gene (6 bases). CDR1 and CDR2 (germline): DFQATT, SNEGSKA (reference sequence). V dropped 5 bases and J dropped 0 bases, with 11 bases sitting between them. This CDR3 has 15 residues. Here the CDR3 DNA reads TGCAGTGCTTACGGAGGGGGCTCCTATAATTCACCCCTCCACTTT. Protein: CSAYGGGSYNSPLHF.

This clonotype appeared many times. The chain uses TRBV7-2 and TRBJ1-4; D gene ambiguous. Trimming took 1 base from V and 8 from J, leaving 14 bases between them. Germline CDR1 reads SGHTA; CDR2 reads FQGNSA. The CDR3 contains 15 residues. As DNA, the CDR3 is TGTGCCAGCAGCTTAGGTGTCCAGGATGGGGAAAAACTGTTTTTT. Residues: CASSLGVQDGEKLFF. Full variable domain (outside the CDR3, taken from reference TRBV7-2 and TRBJ1-4): GAGVSQSPSNKVTEKGKDVELRCDPISGHTALYWYRQSLGQGLEFLIYFQGNSAPDKSGLPSDRFSAERTGGSVSTLTIQRTQQEDSAVYLCASSLGVQDGEKLFFGSGTQLSVL.